Presented here are 10 T cell receptor beta chains from one specimen sequenced in a study of response to subunit inactivated influenza vaccine. TCRdb analysed the RT-PCR reads with MiXCR anew, one entry per CDR3 protein. The table shows about 520,000 distinct CDR3 sequences, with 7.2% occurring only once. The sample was PBMCs from blood, taken less than 30 months after vaccination. The origin of the receptors is a man between 50 and 69 years old who received an inactivated influenza vaccine.

The chain couples TRBV28 to TRBJ1-4; D remains ambiguous. This CDR3 is 14 amino acids long. Between the trimmed V and J ends, which lost 8 bases and 5 bases, there was a span of 15 bases. The germline V gene encodes CDR1 MDHEN and CDR2 SYDVKM. As DNA, the CDR3 is TGTGCCAGCCGGGTACCGGGGAAGAATGAAAAACTGTTTTTT. It yields the protein CASRVPGKNEKLFF.

This clonotype was seen only a few times. The V call is TRBV3-1, the J call TRBJ1-2, with D unresolved. Trimming took 4 bases from V and 1 from J, leaving 4 bases between them. This CDR3 is built from 12 residues. CDR1 and CDR2 from the germline V gene are LGHDT and YNNKEL (reference sequence). Here the CDR3 DNA reads TGTGCCAGCAGCCCAGATAACTATGGCTACACCTTC. Encoded protein: CASSPDNYGYTF.

The genes are TRBV11-2 and TRBJ2-1; the match to TRBD2 covers 10 bases. Losses at the gene ends were 6 bases for V and 4 bases for J; bases not matched to a gene: 6. Germline lookup yields CDR1 SGHAT and CDR2 FQNNGV. The CDR3 extends over 15 amino acids. CDR3 loop: CASRDTSGMYNEQFF. DNA for the CDR3: TGTGCCAGCAGGGATACTAGCGGGATGTACAATGAGCAGTTCTTC.

The chain combines TRBV5-1 with TRBJ2-7; TRBD1 agrees at 9 bases. V was pared by 4 bases and J by 0 bases, with 8 bases of the junction left unmatched. This CDR3 spans 16 amino acids. Germline V lookup: CDR1 SGHRS, CDR2 YFSETQ. CDR3 sequence (DNA): TGCGCCAGCAGCGCCAACAGGGGGCAGCGCTCCTACGAGCAGTACTTC. It translates to CASSANRGQRSYEQYF.

The rearrangement joins TRBV11-2 to TRBJ2-5, with a possible D match to TRBD2 (5 bases). The CDR3 length is 15 residues. V shed 0 bases and J shed 2 bases, with 10 bases lying between them. CDR1 and CDR2 (germline): SGHAT, FQNNGV. The CDR3 loop is CASSLEASPQETQYF. The CDR3 DNA sequence: TGTGCCAGCAGCTTAGAGGCTAGCCCACAAGAGACCCAGTACTTC.

In this sample, this clonotype turned up a few times. The chain employs TRBV5-1 and TRBJ2-3; 8 nucleotides match TRBD2. Per germline, CDR1 SGHRS and CDR2 YFSETQ. This CDR3 region has 16 residues. Trimming took 3 bases from V and 4 from J; bases not matched to a gene: 10. CDR3 sequence: CASSSLGAGASDTQYF. The CDR3 nucleotides read TGCGCCAGCAGCTCCCTAGGAGCGGGGGCTTCAGATACGCAGTATTTT.

The genes are TRBV2 and TRBJ2-1; D may correspond to TRBD1 or TRBD2 (5 bases each). V was trimmed by 3 bases and J by 9 bases, leaving 9 bases between them. The CDR3 is 12 residues long. Per the germline V gene, CDR1 is SNHLY and CDR2 is FYNNEI. CDR3 coding DNA: TGTGCCAGCAGTGAGCAGAGGGGTGAGCAGTTCTTC. Protein: CASSEQRGEQFF.

The rearrangement uses TRBV6-2 or TRBV6-3 and TRBJ2-1, with D uncertain. This CDR3 has 15 amino acids. Trimming took off 8 bases at V and 3 bases at J, with 17 bases between the two ends. Germline V lookup: CDR1 MNHEY, CDR2 SVGEGT. CDR3 nucleotides: TGTGCCAGCGGGCCCTTAAAAAGCTTCTACAATGAGCAGTTCTTC. Translated: CASGPLKSFYNEQFF.

This clonotype was seen many times. The J gene is TRBJ2-3, the V gene TRBV4-1; D gene unclear. This CDR3 contains 14 residues. Germline values: CDR1 MGHRA, CDR2 YSYEKL. V was pared by 3 bases and J by 2 bases, with 9 bases between. CDR3 region: CASSQELNTDTQYF. Here the CDR3 DNA reads TGCGCCAGCAGCCAGGAGCTTAACACAGATACGCAGTATTTT.

The V and J genes are TRBV20-1 and TRBJ1-2, with 8 bases aligning to TRBD1. With V trimmed by 5 bases and J by 2 bases, 10 bases remained unmatched. CDR1 DFQATT and CDR2 SNEGSKA come from the germline V gene (reference sequence). The CDR3 covers 15 residues. This CDR3 reads CSAPPVQGANYGYTF. DNA of the CDR3: TGCAGTGCTCCCCCGGTCCAGGGGGCGAACTATGGCTACACCTTC.